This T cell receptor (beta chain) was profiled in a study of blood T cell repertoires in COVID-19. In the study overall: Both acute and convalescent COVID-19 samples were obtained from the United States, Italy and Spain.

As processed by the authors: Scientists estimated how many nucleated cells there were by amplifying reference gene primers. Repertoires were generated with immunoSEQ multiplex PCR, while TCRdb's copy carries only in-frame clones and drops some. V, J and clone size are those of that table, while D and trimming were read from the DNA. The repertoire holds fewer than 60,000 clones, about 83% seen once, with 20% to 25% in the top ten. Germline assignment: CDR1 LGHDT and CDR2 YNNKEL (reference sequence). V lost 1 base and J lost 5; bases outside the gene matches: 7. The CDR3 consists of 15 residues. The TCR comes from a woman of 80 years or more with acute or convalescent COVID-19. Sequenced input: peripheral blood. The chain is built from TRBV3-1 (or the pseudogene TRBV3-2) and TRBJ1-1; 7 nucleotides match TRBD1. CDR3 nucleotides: TGTGCCAGCAGCCAAGCCTCAGGGGGGTTTACTGAAGCTTTCTTT. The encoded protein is CASSQASGGFTEAFF.